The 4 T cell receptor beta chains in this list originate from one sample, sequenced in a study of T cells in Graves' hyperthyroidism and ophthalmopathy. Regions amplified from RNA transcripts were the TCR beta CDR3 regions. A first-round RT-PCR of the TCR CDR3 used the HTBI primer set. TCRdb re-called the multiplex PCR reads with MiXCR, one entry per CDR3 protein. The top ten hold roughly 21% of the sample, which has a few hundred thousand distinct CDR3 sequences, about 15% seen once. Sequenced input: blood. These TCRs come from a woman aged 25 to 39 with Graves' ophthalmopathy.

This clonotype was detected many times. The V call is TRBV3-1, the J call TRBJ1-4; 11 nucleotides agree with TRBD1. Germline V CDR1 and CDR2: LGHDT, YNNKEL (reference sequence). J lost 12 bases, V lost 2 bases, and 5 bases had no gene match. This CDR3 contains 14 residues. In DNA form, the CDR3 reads TGTGCCAGCAGCCAAATGGACAGGGGGCGCGAACTGTTTTTT. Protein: CASSQMDRGRELFF.

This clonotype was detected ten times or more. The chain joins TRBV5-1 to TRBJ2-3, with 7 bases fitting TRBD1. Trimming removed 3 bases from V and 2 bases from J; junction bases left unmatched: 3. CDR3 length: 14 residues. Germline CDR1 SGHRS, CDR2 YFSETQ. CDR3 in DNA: TGCGCCAGCAGCTGGGGACAGACCACAGATACGCAGTATTTT. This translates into CASSWGQTTDTQYF.

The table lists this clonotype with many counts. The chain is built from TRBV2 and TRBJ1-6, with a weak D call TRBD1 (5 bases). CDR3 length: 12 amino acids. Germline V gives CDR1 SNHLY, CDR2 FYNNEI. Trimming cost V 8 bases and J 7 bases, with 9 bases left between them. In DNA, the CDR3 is TGTGCCAGCCAGGGTACGAATTCACCCCTCCACTTT. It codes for CASQGTNSPLHF.

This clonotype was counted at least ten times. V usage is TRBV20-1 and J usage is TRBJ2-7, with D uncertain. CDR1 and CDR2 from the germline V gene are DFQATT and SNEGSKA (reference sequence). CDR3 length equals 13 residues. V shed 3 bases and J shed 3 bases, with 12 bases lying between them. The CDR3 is CSARRTKGYEQYF. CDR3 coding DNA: TGCAGTGCTAGGAGGACCAAGGGCTACGAGCAGTACTTC.